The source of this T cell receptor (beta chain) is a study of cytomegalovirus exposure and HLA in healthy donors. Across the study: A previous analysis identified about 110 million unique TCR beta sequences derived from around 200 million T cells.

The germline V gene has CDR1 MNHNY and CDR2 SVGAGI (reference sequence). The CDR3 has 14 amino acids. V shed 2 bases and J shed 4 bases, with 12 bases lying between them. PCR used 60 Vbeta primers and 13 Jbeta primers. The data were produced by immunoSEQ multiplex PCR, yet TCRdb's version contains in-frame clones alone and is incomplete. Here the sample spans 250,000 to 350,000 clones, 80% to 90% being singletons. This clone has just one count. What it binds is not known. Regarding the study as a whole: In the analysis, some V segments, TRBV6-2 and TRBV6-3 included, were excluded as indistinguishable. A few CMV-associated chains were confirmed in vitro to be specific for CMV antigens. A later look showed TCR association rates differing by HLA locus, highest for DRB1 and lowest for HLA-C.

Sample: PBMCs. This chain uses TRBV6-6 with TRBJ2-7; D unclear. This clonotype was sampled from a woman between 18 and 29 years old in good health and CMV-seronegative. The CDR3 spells CASSYEVSVYEQYF. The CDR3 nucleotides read TGTGCCAGCAGTTACGAGGTCAGTGTTTACGAGCAGTACTTC.